Sequencing of this TCR beta chain was carried out in a study of shared clonotypes between healthy human individuals. As for the study in general: Three CD4 naive, three CD4 memory, two CD8 naive and one CD8 memory plate were used per donor.

The CDR3 has 14 amino acids. V dropped 3 bases and J dropped 7 bases, with 15 bases sitting between them. Germline CDR1 reads SNHLY; CDR2 reads FYNNEI. The data were produced by immunoSEQ multiplex PCR, yet TCRdb's version contains in-frame clones alone and is incomplete. The table has around 1.1 million clones, about four fifths seen once. The gene calls are TRBV2 and TRBJ1-1, with D maybe TRBD1 (5 bases). Sequenced sample: memory CD4+ T cells from PBMCs. Subset here: CD45RA-negative fraction. The sequence came from a man aged 18 to 29 in good health. Some clones in this sample may be carry-over from other donors' samples. In nucleotides, the CDR3 is TGTGCCAGCAGTGATGGGGCGGGTTTCATTGAAGCTTTCTTT. This gives the protein CASSDGAGFIEAFF.